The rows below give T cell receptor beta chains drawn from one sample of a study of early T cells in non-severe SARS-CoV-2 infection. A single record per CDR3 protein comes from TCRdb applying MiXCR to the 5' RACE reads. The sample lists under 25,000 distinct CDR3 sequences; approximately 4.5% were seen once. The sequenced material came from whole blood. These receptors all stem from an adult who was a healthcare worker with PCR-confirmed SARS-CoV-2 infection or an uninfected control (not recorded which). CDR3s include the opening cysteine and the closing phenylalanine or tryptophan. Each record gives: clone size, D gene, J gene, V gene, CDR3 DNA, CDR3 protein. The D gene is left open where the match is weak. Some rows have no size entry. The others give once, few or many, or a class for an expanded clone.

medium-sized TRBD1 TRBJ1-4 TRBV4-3 TGCGCCAGCAGCCAGGGACAGGGGTGGGAAAAACTGTTTTTT CASSQGQGWEKLFF
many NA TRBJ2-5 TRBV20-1 TGCAGTGCCCGCCCAAGACAGAAAGAGACCCAGTACTTC CSARPRQKETQYF
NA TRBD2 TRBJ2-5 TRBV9 TGTGCCAGCAGCCCGGGACTAGCGGGGGGCTTACAAGAGACCCAGTACTTC CASSPGLAGGLQETQYF
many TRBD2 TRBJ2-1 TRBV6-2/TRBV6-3 TGTGCCAGCAGTTACGCGCGGGAGGGTGAGCAGTTCTTC CASSYAREGEQFF
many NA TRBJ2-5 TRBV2 TGTGCCAGCAGTGAAGTTGTCACCGCCGGGACCCAGTACTTC CASSEVVTAGTQYF
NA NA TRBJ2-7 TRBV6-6 TGTGCCAGCAGTGCGGGGCCCCTTTACGAGCAGTACTTC CASSAGPLYEQYF
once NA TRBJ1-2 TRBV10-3 TGTGCCATCAGTGAGAAAACGGGCTATGGCTACACCTTC CAISEKTGYGYTF
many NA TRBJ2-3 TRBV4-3 TGCGCCAGCAGCCAAGATCCTGTGGGGGGGCGGTCAGATACGCAGTATTTT CASSQDPVGGRSDTQYF
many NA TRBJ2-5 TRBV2 TGTGCCAGCAGTGGGAAGACTAGTCTCTCGGAGACCCAGTACTTC CASSGKTSLSETQYF
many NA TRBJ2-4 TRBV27 TGTGCCAGCAGTTTATCACCGACGGGGAACATTCAGTACTTC CASSLSPTGNIQYF
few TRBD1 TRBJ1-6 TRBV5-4 TGTGCCAGCAGCTGGGACAGGGTAACTTCACCCCTCCACTTT CASSWDRVTSPLHF
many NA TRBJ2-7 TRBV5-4 TGTGCCAGCAGCACTTCAGGCTACGAGCAGTACTTC CASSTSGYEQYF
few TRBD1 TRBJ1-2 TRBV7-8 TGTGCCAGCAGCTTAGGACAGGGGGCGCCTAACTATGGCTACACCTTC CASSLGQGAPNYGYTF
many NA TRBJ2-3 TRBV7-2 TGTGCCAGCAGCTCTTCTCCAGGGGTTTTCAGCACAGATACGCAGTATTTT CASSSSPGVFSTDTQYF
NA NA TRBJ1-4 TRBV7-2 TGTGCCAGCAGCTTAGAAGGGGGACCTGAAAAACTGTTTTTT CASSLEGGPEKLFF
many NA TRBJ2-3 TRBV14 TGTGCCAGCAGCCCGGAATACCGCACAGATACGCAGTATTTT CASSPEYRTDTQYF